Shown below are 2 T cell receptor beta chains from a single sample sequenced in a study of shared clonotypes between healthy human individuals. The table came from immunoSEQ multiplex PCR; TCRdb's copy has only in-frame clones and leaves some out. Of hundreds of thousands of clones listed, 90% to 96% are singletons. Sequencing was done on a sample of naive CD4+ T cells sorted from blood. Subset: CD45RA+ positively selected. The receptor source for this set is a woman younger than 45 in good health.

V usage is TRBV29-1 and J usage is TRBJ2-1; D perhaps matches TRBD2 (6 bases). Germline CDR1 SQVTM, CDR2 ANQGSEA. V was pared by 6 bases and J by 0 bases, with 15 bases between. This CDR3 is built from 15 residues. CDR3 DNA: TGCAGCGTGGGGACGGGGAGGAGCTCCTACAATGAGCAGTTCTTC. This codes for CSVGTGRSSYNEQFF.

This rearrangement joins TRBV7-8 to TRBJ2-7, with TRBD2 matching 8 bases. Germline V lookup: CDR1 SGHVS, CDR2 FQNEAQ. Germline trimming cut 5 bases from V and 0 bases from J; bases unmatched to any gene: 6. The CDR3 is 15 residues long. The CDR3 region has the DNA TGTGCCAGCAGCCGGACTAGCTGGAGCTCCTACGAGCAGTACTTC. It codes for CASSRTSWSSYEQYF.